Listed below are T cell receptor beta chains from one sample, sequenced in a study of beta chain features in type 1 diabetes. Here immunoSEQ multiplex PCR was the method, and the copy in TCRdb shows in-frame clones only, minus some. Counted here are some 47,000 clones, around 45% occurring once; the ten biggest clones make up roughly 0.13%. The sample was stem cell memory CD4+ T cells from blood. These receptors all stem from a man aged 25-45 years with type 1 diabetes. Both conserved end residues are part of each CDR3. A D gene is named only where the DNA matches it firmly. Not all rows give a size; the values are once, few, many and, for expanded clones, a class.

CDR3aa: CASSPLAGGGYEQYF; CDR3nt: TGTGCCAGCAGCCCCCTAGCGGGAGGCGGCTACGAGCAGTACTTC; v_gene: TRBV9; abundance: few; d_gene: TRBD2; j_gene: TRBJ2-7
CDR3aa: CASSRLTTNEQFF; CDR3nt: TGTGCCAGCAGTCGTCTGACTACCAATGAGCAGTTCTTC; v_gene: TRBV25-1; abundance: -; d_gene: -; j_gene: TRBJ2-1
CDR3aa: CASSWTSLSTGELFF; CDR3nt: TGTGCCAGCAGCTGGACTAGCTTATCCACCGGGGAGCTGTTTTTT; v_gene: TRBV5-6; abundance: -; d_gene: TRBD2; j_gene: TRBJ2-2
CDR3aa: CASRGIWGDTEAFF; CDR3nt: TGTGCCAGCAGGGGGATCTGGGGGGACACTGAAGCTTTCTTT; v_gene: TRBV5-6; abundance: few; d_gene: -; j_gene: TRBJ1-1
CDR3aa: CSVRRQDLTEAFF; CDR3nt: TGCAGCGTTCGCCGACAGGACCTCACTGAAGCTTTCTTT; v_gene: TRBV29-1; abundance: few; d_gene: -; j_gene: TRBJ1-1
CDR3aa: CASSLEAGVKEQFF; CDR3nt: TGTGCCAGCAGCTTAGAAGCAGGGGTAAAGGAGCAGTTCTTC; v_gene: TRBV7-3; abundance: -; d_gene: -; j_gene: TRBJ2-1
CDR3aa: CAWGGLAVRTGELFF; CDR3nt: TGTGCCTGGGGGGGACTAGCGGTTAGGACCGGGGAGCTGTTTTTT; v_gene: TRBV30; abundance: -; d_gene: TRBD2; j_gene: TRBJ2-2
CDR3aa: CASSEGTSRLAKNIQYF; CDR3nt: TGTGCCAGCAGTGAAGGGACTAGCAGACTAGCCAAAAACATTCAGTACTTC; v_gene: TRBV2; abundance: few; d_gene: TRBD2; j_gene: TRBJ2-4
CDR3aa: CASSIGDRAFTEAFF; CDR3nt: TGTGCCAGTAGTATTGGGGACAGGGCCTTCACTGAAGCTTTCTTT; v_gene: TRBV19; abundance: few; d_gene: TRBD1; j_gene: TRBJ1-1
CDR3aa: CASSFSAGGPTDTQYF; CDR3nt: TGTGCCAGCAGCTTTTCGGCGGGAGGGCCCACAGATACGCAGTATTTT; v_gene: TRBV5-4; abundance: -; d_gene: TRBD2; j_gene: TRBJ2-3
CDR3aa: CASRFSGTSYEQYF; CDR3nt: TGTGCCAGCCGGTTTAGCGGAACCTCCTACGAGCAGTACTTC; v_gene: TRBV6-5; abundance: -; d_gene: -; j_gene: TRBJ2-7
CDR3aa: CSVAPALTGGDTQYF; CDR3nt: TGCAGCGTGGCCCCGGCGCTTACCGGAGGAGATACGCAGTATTTT; v_gene: TRBV29-1; abundance: few; d_gene: -; j_gene: TRBJ2-3
CDR3aa: CASNPNVGQGYGYTF; CDR3nt: TGTGCCAGCAATCCTAACGTGGGACAGGGGTATGGCTACACCTTC; v_gene: TRBV28; abundance: -; d_gene: TRBD1; j_gene: TRBJ1-2
CDR3aa: CASSWSHRGYEKLFF; CDR3nt: TGTGCCAGTAGTTGGTCCCACAGGGGATACGAAAAACTGTTTTTT; v_gene: TRBV19; abundance: few; d_gene: TRBD1; j_gene: TRBJ1-4
CDR3aa: CASSLDRPTYEQYF; CDR3nt: TGTGCCAGCAGCTTGGACAGGCCCACCTACGAGCAGTACTTC; v_gene: TRBV5-4; abundance: -; d_gene: -; j_gene: TRBJ2-7
CDR3aa: CASSFRTSGEVGTQYF; CDR3nt: TGCGCCAGCAGCTTCCGGACTAGCGGGGAGGTCGGTACGCAGTATTTT; v_gene: TRBV5-1; abundance: -; d_gene: TRBD2; j_gene: TRBJ2-3